This is a list of T cell receptor beta chains from one sample in a study of shared clonotypes between healthy human individuals. TCRdb keeps only in-frame clones here, not all; method: immunoSEQ multiplex PCR. Of 550,000 to 700,000 clones detected, 73% appear once; the ten largest clones hold around 2%. The specimen was memory CD4+ T cells sorted from blood. All receptors come from a woman in her 30s in good health. The conserved cysteine and the conserved F or W are not part of the CDR3 here. The size of a clone is reported for some rows only, either as once, few or many, or as a class for expanded clones.

>TRBJ2-7|TRBV10-3|few
AISEYRGYEQY
>TRBJ1-5|TRBV10-3|NA
AIRETGDQPQH
>TRBJ1-1|TRBV19|NA
ASGDGQLNTEAF
>TRBJ2-7|TRBV28|NA
ASSRTHILGQGEKTYEQY
>TRBJ1-4|TRBV5-1|few
ASSPSGDSTTNEKLF
>TRBJ1-2|TRBV5-6|NA
ASSTLPGQGNYGYT
>TRBJ2-5|TRBV30|NA
AWAGTTQETQY
>TRBJ2-2|TRBV27|NA
ASGAGLAGSWDTGELF
>TRBJ2-7|TRBV12-2|NA
ASRSPLSLRLAGHYEQY
>TRBJ2-7|TRBV11-2|few
ASSLQQDSYEQY
>TRBJ2-1|TRBV27|many
ASSSGSHYNEQF
>TRBJ2-5|TRBV14|few
ASSQGLSETQY
>TRBJ2-1|TRBV7-2|once
ASSLGVGGRVEQF
>TRBJ2-1|TRBV5-4|NA
ASSFGLAEYNEQF
>TRBJ2-7|TRBV5-1|NA
ASSLASGSYEQY
>TRBJ1-2|TRBV5-4|many
ASSGDRGRYGYT
>TRBJ2-5|TRBV20-1|NA
SAGGPETQY
>TRBJ1-1|TRBV7-9|once
ASSSTAWFGEAF
>TRBJ1-1|TRBV11-3|NA
ASSSTGMVTEAF
>TRBJ2-1|TRBV28|NA
ASSPGTGYNEQF
>TRBJ2-4|TRBV7-8|NA
ASSLPDRQNIQY
>TRBJ2-3|TRBV27|NA
ASSRTDSTDTQY
>TRBJ2-5|TRBV4-1|NA
ASSQDLDRGKTQY
>TRBJ2-7|TRBV7-2|NA
ASSARDRGSYEQY
>TRBJ2-1|TRBV2|NA
ASSGRVLSGRRDEQF
>TRBJ1-1|TRBV9|few
ASSVRATSTEAF
>TRBJ1-1|TRBV5-1|NA
ASSLGDREAF
>TRBJ1-2|TRBV9|NA
ASSVEGTGVGYGYT
>TRBJ1-3|TRBV9|few
ASSVDYAGNTIY
>TRBJ2-6|TRBV21-1|NA
ASRNGGQVASGANVLT
>TRBJ1-5|TRBV2|NA
ASSLQGPSNQPQH
>TRBJ2-7|TRBV27|NA
ASSPIPTLNEQY
>TRBJ2-7|TRBV6-5|NA
ASSYPGQVSYEQY
>TRBJ2-2|TRBV7-8|NA
ASSLGPLYTGELF
>TRBJ2-1|TRBV28|NA
ASIPQGSYNEQF
>TRBJ2-2|TRBV5-1|few
ASSLSTGTTGELF
>TRBJ1-3|TRBV15|NA
ATSQRQGVRNTIY
>TRBJ1-1|TRBV29-1|NA
SGLAGLEILGTEAF
>TRBJ2-5|TRBV5-4|NA
ASSLVQETQY
>TRBJ2-7|TRBV7-8|NA
ASSLSGGAYEQY
>TRBJ2-5|TRBV7-2|NA
ASSLGGPRRETQY